These 5 T cell receptor beta chains originate from one sample sequenced in a study of cytomegalovirus exposure and HLA in healthy donors. TCRdb's table, derived via immunoSEQ multiplex PCR, lists solely in-frame clones and lacks some. The sample holds roughly 200,000 clones; 86% are singletons and the top ten take 7.2%. The sequenced sample was PBMCs. The receptors come from a man aged 30-40 years in good health and CMV-seropositive.

The chain carries TRBV7-2 and TRBJ1-6; the D gene is possibly TRBD1 (6 bases). Germline-derived CDR1 and CDR2 are SGHTA and FQGNSA. The CDR3 consists of 13 residues. The ends were cut back, 6 bases at V and 10 bases at J, with 13 bases in the middle. The CDR3 coding sequence is TGTGCCAGCAGTCGGGACACCCCATCACCCCTCCACTTT. It specifies CASSRDTPSPLHF.

The J gene is TRBJ2-7, the V gene TRBV19; 13 bases line up with TRBD2. V shed 1 base, J shed 1 base, and the junction held 4 bases outside the gene matches. The CDR3 has 17 residues. CDR1 and CDR2 from the germline V gene are LNHDA and SQIVND (reference sequence). Here the CDR3 DNA reads TGTGCCAGTAGTATAGGACTAGCGGGGGGCCAATCCTACGAGCAGTACTTC. Translating it yields CASSIGLAGGQSYEQYF. Full variable domain (missing parts from reference TRBV19 and TRBJ2-7): DGGITQSPKYLFRKEGQNVTLSCEQNLNHDAMYWYRQDPGQGLRLIYYSQIVNDFQKGDIAEGYSVSREKKESFPLTVTSAQKNPTAFYLCASSIGLAGGQSYEQYFGPGTRLTVT.

CDR3 nucleotides: TGTGCCAGCAGCGCGACAGGGGTGAATAATGAAAAACTGTTTTTT. Translation gives CASSATGVNNEKLFF. The chain couples TRBV2 to TRBJ1-4; 8 bases are a match to TRBD1. The germline V gene has CDR1 SNHLY and CDR2 FYNNEI. The CDR3 is made up of 15 amino acids. V was pared by 6 bases and J by 4 bases, with 7 bases of the junction left unmatched.

CDR3 amino acids: CASSLRLTGGLYNEQFF. The CDR3 bases are TGCGCCAGCAGCTTGCGTCTGACAGGGGGCCTCTACAATGAGCAGTTCTTC. The chain employs TRBV5-1 and TRBJ2-1; 10 nucleotides line up with TRBD1. Germline lookup yields CDR1 SGHRS and CDR2 YFSETQ. The CDR3 length is 17 residues. The V and J ends lost 1 base and 3 bases, in that order; junction bases with no gene match: 7.

DNA of the CDR3: TGTGCCAGCAGCTTTCTACACAGCGGGAGCGGGGATACGCAGTATTTT. Protein: CASSFLHSGSGDTQYF. V and J are TRBV5-5 and TRBJ2-3; 8 bases map to TRBD2. Germline loops: CDR1 SGHKS, CDR2 YYEKEE (reference sequence). The CDR3 spans 16 residues. With V trimmed by 2 bases and J by 6 bases, 11 bases remained unmatched. Using reference TRBV5-5 and TRBJ2-3 for the parts outside the CDR3, the full variable domain is DAGVTQSPTHLIKTRGQQVTLRCSPISGHKSVSWYQQVLGQGPQFIFQYYEKEERGRGNFPDRFSARQFPNYSSELNVNALLLGDSALYLCASSFLHSGSGDTQYFGPGTRLTVL.